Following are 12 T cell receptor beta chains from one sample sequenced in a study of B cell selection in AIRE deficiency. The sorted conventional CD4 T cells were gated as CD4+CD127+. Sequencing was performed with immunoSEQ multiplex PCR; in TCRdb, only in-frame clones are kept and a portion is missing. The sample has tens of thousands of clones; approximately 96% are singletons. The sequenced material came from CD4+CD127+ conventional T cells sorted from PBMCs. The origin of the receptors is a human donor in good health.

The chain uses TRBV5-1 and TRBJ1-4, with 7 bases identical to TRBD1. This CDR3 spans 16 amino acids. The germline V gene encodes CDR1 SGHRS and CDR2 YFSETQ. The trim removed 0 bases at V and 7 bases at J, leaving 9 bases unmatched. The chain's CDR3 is CASSLEQGRHGEKLFF. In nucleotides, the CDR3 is TGCGCCAGCAGCTTGGAACAGGGGCGCCATGGTGAAAAACTGTTTTTT.

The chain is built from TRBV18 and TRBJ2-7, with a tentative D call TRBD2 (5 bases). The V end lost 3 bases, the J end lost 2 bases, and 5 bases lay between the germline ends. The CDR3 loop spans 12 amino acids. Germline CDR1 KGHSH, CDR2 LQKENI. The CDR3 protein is CASSPSAYEQYF. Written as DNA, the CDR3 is TGTGCCAGCTCACCTAGCGCCTACGAGCAGTACTTC.

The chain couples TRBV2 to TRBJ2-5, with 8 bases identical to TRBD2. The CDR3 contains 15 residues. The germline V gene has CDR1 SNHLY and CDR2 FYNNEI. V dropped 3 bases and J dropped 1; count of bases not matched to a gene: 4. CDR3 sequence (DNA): TGTGCCAGCAGTGACGACGGGGGGGCCCAAGAGACCCAGTACTTC. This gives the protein CASSDDGGAQETQYF. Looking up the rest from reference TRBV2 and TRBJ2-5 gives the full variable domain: EPEVTQTPSHQVTQMGQEVILRCVPISNHLYFYWYRQILGQKVEFLVSFYNNEISEKSEIFDDQFSVERPDGSNFTLKIRSTKLEDSAMYFCASSDDGGAQETQYFGPGTRLLVL.

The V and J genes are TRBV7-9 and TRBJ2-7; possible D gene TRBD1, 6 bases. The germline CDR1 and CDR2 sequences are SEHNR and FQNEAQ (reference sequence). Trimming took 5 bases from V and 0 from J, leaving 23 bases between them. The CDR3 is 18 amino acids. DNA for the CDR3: TGTGCCAGCAGCCCCCGTCTACCACAGGGCTCTAGCTCCTACGAGCAGTACTTC. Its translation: CASSPRLPQGSSSYEQYF.

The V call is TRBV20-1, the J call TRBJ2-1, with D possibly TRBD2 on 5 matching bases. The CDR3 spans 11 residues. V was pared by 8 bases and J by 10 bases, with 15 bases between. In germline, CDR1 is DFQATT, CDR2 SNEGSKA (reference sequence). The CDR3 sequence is CSSLRSGEQFF. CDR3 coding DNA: TGCAGTTCCCTCCGGTCGGGGGAGCAGTTCTTC.

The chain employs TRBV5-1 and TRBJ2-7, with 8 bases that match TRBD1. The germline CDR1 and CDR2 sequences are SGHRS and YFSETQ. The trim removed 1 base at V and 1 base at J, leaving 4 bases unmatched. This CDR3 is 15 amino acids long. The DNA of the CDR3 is TGCGCCAGCAGCTTGTTGGACAGGGCGTCCTACGAGCAGTACTTC. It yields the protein CASSLLDRASYEQYF.

In DNA, the CDR3 is TGCGCCAGCAGCCAAGATCAAGGAGGGGGGAACACTGAAGCTTTCTTT. It translates to CASSQDQGGGNTEAFF. V gene TRBV4-3 combines with J gene TRBJ1-1; perhaps TRBD1 as D (6 bases). V shed 0 bases and J shed 1 base, with 12 bases lying between them. The CDR3 sequence is 16 residues long. Germline CDR1 and CDR2: LGHNA and YSLEER.

The CDR3 reads CASSGTGNSYNEQFF. CDR3 coding DNA: TGTGCCAGCAGCGGGACAGGGAACTCCTACAATGAGCAGTTCTTC. V is TRBV2 and J is TRBJ2-1, with 9 bases aligning to TRBD1. The CDR3 length is 15 residues. Germline V gene data show CDR1 as SNHLY and CDR2 as FYNNEI. The J segment lost 0 bases and the V segment lost 6 bases, leaving 3 bases of the junction unmatched. Drawing the rest from reference TRBV2 and TRBJ2-1, the complete variable domain is EPEVTQTPSHQVTQMGQEVILRCVPISNHLYFYWYRQILGQKVEFLVSFYNNEISEKSEIFDDQFSVERPDGSNFTLKIRSTKLEDSAMYFCASSGTGNSYNEQFFGPGTRLTVL.

The CDR3, as DNA: TGTGCCAGCAGCCTACTGGGACTGCTGGAGGGGGCTGAAGCTTTCTTT. Its protein product is CASSLLGLLEGAEAFF. The chain employs TRBV7-9 and TRBJ1-1; D might be TRBD1 (6 bases). Germline V gene data show CDR1 as SEHNR and CDR2 as FQNEAQ (reference sequence). The germline V and J ends were trimmed by 5 bases and 6 bases, with 22 bases remaining between them. The CDR3 consists of 16 residues. Full variable domain (missing parts from reference TRBV7-9 and TRBJ1-1): DTGVSQNPRHKITKRGQNVTFRCDPISEHNRLYWYRQTLGQGPEFLTYFQNEAQLEKSRLLSDRFSAERPKGSFSTLEIQRTEQGDSAMYLCASSLLGLLEGAEAFFGQGTRLTVV.

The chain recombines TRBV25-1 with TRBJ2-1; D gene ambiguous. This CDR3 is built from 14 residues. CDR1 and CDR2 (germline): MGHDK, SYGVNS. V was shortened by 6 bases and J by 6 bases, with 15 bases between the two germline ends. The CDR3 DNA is TGTGCCAGCAGCCTGAATCAGGCGATCAATGAGCAGTTCTTC. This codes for CASSLNQAINEQFF.

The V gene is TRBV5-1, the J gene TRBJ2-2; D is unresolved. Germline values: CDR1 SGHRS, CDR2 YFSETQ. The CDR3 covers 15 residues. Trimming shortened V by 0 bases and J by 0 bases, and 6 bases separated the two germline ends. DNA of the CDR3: TGCGCCAGCAGCTTGGACTCCGCGAACACCGGGGAGCTGTTTTTT. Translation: CASSLDSANTGELFF.

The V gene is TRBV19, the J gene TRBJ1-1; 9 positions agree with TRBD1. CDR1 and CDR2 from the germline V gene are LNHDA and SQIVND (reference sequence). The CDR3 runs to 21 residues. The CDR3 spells CASSPLTGTGRRRGFNTEAFF. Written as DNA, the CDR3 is TGTGCGAGTTCCCCCTTAACCGGGACAGGGAGACGAAGGGGCTTTAACACTGAAGCTTTCTTT.